The 21 T cell receptor beta chains presented below share a single source sample, sequenced in a study of CD8 T cells in cerebrospinal fluid in Alzheimer's disease. TCRdb reanalyzed the 10x single-cell sequencing reads and collapses them to one entry per CDR3 protein, without DNA. The sample spans over 1,000 distinct CDR3 sequences; the ten largest clones claim 8.8%. Specimen: cerebrospinal fluid. Source of these receptors: a human donor in good health.

Measured by frequency, this clonotype is medium-sized. The V and J genes are TRBV27 and TRBJ2-1. The CDR3 runs 11 residues. Germline V CDR1 and CDR2: MNHEY, SMNVEV (reference sequence). The CDR3 spells CASSYSDEQFF.

This chain joins TRBV6-1 and TRBJ2-5; TCRdb designates TRBD1, a call that cannot be tested without DNA. CDR1 MNHNS and CDR2 SASEGT come from the germline V gene. The CDR3 sequence is 13 residues long. The CDR3 sequence is CASSEGHQETQYF.

This clonotype counts as medium-sized by frequency. The chain recombines TRBV30 with TRBJ1-4; TCRdb reports TRBD1, a call that lacks DNA to check it against. The germline CDR1 and CDR2 sequences are GTSNPN and SVGIG (reference sequence). The CDR3 totals 15 residues. CDR3 amino acids: CAWGTSESRGEKLFF. The full variable domain, rest sourced from reference TRBV30 and TRBJ1-4, is SQTIHQWPATLVQPVGSPLSLECTVEGTSNPNLYWYRQAAGRGLQLLFYSVGIGQISSEVPQNLSASRPQDRQFILSSKKLLLSDSGFYLCAWGTSESRGEKLFFGSGTQLSVL.

Judged by frequency, this clonotype is medium-sized. V gene TRBV29-1 combines with J gene TRBJ1-2; TCRdb lists TRBD1, though no DNA is available to test this call. CDR1 and CDR2 from the germline V gene are SQVTM and ANQGSEA. This CDR3 has 14 amino acids. This CDR3 reads CSASPGTGGSGYTF.

Its frequency marks this clonotype as medium-sized. The chain carries TRBV11-3 and TRBJ2-1. This CDR3 comprises 13 residues. Germline-derived CDR1 and CDR2 are SGHNT and YENEEA. The CDR3 region is CASSLEGYNEQFF.

This clonotype shows up as medium-sized (0.01 to 0.1%) by frequency. The chain's CDR3 is CASSPYRGSLSNEQFF. The chain links TRBV6-2 or TRBV6-3 to TRBJ2-1; the D call of TRBD1 rests on TCRdb alone, since no DNA is present to check it. CDR1 MNHEY and CDR2 SVGEGT come from the germline V gene. The CDR3 has 16 amino acids.

This clonotype is labeled medium-sized (0.01 to 0.1%) based on frequency. The genes are TRBV20-1 and TRBJ2-5; the TRBD1 assignment by TCRdb is unverifiable without DNA. CDR1 is DFQATT and CDR2 is SNEGSKA in the germline V gene (reference sequence). CDR3 length equals 16 residues. This chain's CDR3 is CSARAPPSRGEETQYF.

This clonotype registers medium-sized by frequency. This chain joins TRBV7-4 and TRBJ1-5. Looked up from germline, CDR1 is SGHVT and CDR2 is SQSDAQ. The CDR3 contains 15 residues. This CDR3 is CASILHEASNQPQHF.

By frequency, this clonotype registers medium-sized. The chain uses TRBV28 and TRBJ1-1; TCRdb names TRBD1, which stays unverified in the absence of DNA. Per the germline V gene, CDR1 is MDHEN and CDR2 is SYDVKM. The CDR3 totals 15 residues. This CDR3 is CASSLPGTGITEAFF.

This clonotype is identified as medium-sized (0.01 to 0.1%) from frequency. The rearrangement joins TRBV19 to TRBJ1-1. The CDR3 loop spans 13 amino acids. Germline V gives CDR1 LNHDA, CDR2 SQIVND (reference sequence). The CDR3 loop reads CASSKGQDAEAFF. Variable domain in full (rest from reference TRBV19 and TRBJ1-1): DGGITQSPKYLFRKEGQNVTLSCEQNLNHDAMYWYRQDPGQGLRLIYYSQIVNDFQKGDIAEGYSVSREKKESFPLTVTSAQKNPTAFYLCASSKGQDAEAFFGQGTRLTVV.

Judged by frequency, this clonotype is medium-sized. This rearrangement joins TRBV7-8 to TRBJ2-7. Germline V gives CDR1 SGHVS, CDR2 FQNEAQ. This CDR3 spans 12 amino acids. The CDR3 loop reads CASSLSDYEQYF.

The genes are TRBV2 and TRBJ2-1; the TCRdb D gene call, TRBD2, has no DNA to confirm it. The CDR3 is 16 amino acids. Germline CDR1 and CDR2: SNHLY and FYNNEI. The CDR3 spells CASEGSGRAKGNEQFF.

By frequency, this clonotype is medium-sized (0.01 to 0.1%). This chain connects TRBV3-1 to TRBJ2-7; there is no DNA to check the TCRdb D call of TRBD2. This CDR3 contains 17 residues. Germline CDR1 LGHDT, CDR2 YNNKEL (reference sequence). The CDR3 region is CASSQGLAGVKSYEQYF.

According to its frequency, this clonotype is medium-sized. This chain links TRBV6-2 or TRBV6-3 with TRBJ1-4; the D gene TCRdb calls, TRBD1, cannot be checked with no DNA. The CDR3 has 17 amino acids. Germline V lookup: CDR1 MNHEY, CDR2 SVGEGT. The CDR3 loop is CASSYSGLAGPGEKLFF.

In terms of frequency, this clonotype is large. The chain carries TRBV28 and TRBJ1-1; TCRdb's D call of TRBD1 is untestable without DNA. Germline V gene lookup returns CDR1 MDHEN and CDR2 SYDVKM. The length of the CDR3 is 13 residues. CDR3 protein: CASSLLGRPEAFF.

This clonotype shows up as medium-sized by frequency. V usage is TRBV12-3 or TRBV12-4 and J usage is TRBJ2-3; TCRdb calls TRBD1, which cannot be checked without DNA. The CDR3 spans 15 residues. CDR3 residues: CASSPGQGAIYTQYF.

This rearrangement joins TRBV12-5 to TRBJ2-1. Looked up from germline, CDR1 is LGHNT and CDR2 is FRNRAP. The CDR3 extends over 14 amino acids. This CDR3 reads CASGGQYSYNEQFF.

Judged by frequency, this clonotype is medium-sized. The chain links TRBV20-1 to TRBJ2-7; absent DNA, TCRdb's TRBD2 call cannot be checked. Germline values: CDR1 DFQATT, CDR2 SNEGSKA (reference sequence). There are 15 residues in the CDR3. CDR3 loop: CSATTSGSTSGEQYF.

This clonotype is medium-sized by frequency. This rearrangement joins TRBV7-2 to TRBJ2-3; TCRdb's D call, TRBD1, is unchecked because there is no DNA. CDR1 SGHTA and CDR2 FQGNSA come from the germline V gene. The CDR3 consists of 16 residues. CDR3 sequence: CASSLFGQGSTDTQYF.

This clonotype is labeled medium-sized based on frequency. V is TRBV20-1 and J is TRBJ2-1; the TCRdb D gene call, TRBD2, has no DNA to confirm it. CDR3 length: 18 amino acids. CDR1 DFQATT and CDR2 SNEGSKA come from the germline V gene (reference sequence). The CDR3 sequence is CSARKAASLAGFYNEQFF.

Measured by frequency, this clonotype is medium-sized. The CDR3 spells CATSAGTGQPQHF. This rearrangement joins TRBV24-1 to TRBJ1-5; no DNA is available, so the TRBD1 call from TCRdb remains unchecked. This CDR3 comprises 13 residues. Germline CDR1 is KGHDR and CDR2 is SFDVKD.